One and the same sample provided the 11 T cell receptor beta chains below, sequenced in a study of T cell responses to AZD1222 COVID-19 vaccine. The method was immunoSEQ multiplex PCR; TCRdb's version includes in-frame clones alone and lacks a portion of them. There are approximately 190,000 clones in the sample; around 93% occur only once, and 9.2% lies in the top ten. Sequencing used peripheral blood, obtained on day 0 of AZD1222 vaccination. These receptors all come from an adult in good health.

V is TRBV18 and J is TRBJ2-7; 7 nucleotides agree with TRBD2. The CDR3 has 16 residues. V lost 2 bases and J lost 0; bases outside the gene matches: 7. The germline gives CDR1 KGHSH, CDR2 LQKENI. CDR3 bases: TGTGCCAGCTCACCAACGCAGCGGGGACTCTCCTACGAGCAGTACTTC. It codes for CASSPTQRGLSYEQYF.

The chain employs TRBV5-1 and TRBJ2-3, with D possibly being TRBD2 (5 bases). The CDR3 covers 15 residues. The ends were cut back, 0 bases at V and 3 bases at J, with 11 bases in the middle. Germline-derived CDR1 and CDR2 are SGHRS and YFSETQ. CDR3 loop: CASSLGGRGTDTQYF. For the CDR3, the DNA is TGCGCCAGCAGCTTGGGTGGGAGAGGAACAGATACGCAGTATTTT. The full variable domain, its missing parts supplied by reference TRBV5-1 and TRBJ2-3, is KAGVTQTPRYLIKTRGQQVTLSCSPISGHRSVSWYQQTPGQGLQFLFEYFSETQRNKGNFPGRFSGRQFSNSRSEMNVSTLELGDSALYLCASSLGGRGTDTQYFGPGTRLTVL.

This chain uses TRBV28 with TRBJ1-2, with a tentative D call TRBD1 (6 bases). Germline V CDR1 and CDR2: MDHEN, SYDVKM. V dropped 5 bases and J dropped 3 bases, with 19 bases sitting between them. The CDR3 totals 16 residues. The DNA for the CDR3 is TGTGCCAGCAGTCGCCTAGGGGGAATTAGGGACTATGGCTACACCTTC. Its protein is CASSRLGGIRDYGYTF.

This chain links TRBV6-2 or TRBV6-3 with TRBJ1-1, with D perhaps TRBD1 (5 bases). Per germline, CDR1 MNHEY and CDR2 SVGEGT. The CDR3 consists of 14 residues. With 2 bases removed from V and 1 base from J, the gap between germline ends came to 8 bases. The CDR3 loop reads CASSYGGSNTEAFF. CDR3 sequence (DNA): TGTGCCAGCAGTTACGGGGGATCGAACACTGAAGCTTTCTTT.

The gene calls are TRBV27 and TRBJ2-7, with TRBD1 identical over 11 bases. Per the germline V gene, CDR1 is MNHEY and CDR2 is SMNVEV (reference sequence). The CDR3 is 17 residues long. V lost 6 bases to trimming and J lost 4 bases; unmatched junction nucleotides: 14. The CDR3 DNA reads TGTGCCAGCAGCCTCCCCTCCGCCGGGACAGGGGGATACGAGCAGTACTTC. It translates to CASSLPSAGTGGYEQYF.

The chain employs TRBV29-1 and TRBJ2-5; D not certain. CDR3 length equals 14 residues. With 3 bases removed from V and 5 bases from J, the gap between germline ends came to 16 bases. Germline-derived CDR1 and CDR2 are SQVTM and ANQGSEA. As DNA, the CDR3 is TGCAGCGTTGACCTCCTGACTTTATTCGAGACCCAGTACTTC. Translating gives CSVDLLTLFETQYF.

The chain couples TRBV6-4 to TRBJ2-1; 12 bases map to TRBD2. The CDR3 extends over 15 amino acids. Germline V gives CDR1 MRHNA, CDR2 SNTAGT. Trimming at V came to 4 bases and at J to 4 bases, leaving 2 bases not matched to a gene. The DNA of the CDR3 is TGTGCCAGCAGTGGGACTAGCGGGGATTACAATGAGCAGTTCTTC. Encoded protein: CASSGTSGDYNEQFF.

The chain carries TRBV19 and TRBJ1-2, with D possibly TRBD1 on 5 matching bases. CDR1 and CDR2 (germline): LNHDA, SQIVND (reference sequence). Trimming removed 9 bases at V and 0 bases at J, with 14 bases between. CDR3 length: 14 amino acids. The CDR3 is CASTGAVTNYGYTF. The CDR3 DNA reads TGTGCCAGCACCGGGGCCGTCACTAACTATGGCTACACCTTC.

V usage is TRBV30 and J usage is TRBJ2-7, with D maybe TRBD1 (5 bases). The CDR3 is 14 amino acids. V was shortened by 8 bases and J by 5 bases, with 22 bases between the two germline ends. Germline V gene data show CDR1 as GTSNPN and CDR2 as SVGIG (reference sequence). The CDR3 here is CAGSTGAGRHEQYF. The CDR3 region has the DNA TGTGCCGGTAGTACTGGGGCCGGTCGGCACGAGCAGTACTTC.

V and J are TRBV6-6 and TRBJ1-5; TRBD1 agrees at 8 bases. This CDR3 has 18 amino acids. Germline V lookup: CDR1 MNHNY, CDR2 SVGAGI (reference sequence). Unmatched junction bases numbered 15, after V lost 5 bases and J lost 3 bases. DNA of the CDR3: TGTGCCAGCAGTCTACTTCTCGGGGCAGGGGGCAACAATCAGCCCCAGCATTTT. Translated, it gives CASSLLLGAGGNNQPQHF.

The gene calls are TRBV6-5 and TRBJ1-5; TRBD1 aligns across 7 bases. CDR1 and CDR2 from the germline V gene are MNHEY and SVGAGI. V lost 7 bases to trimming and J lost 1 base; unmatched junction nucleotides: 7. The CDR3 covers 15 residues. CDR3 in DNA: TGTGCCAGCATGACCGGGACAGTAAGCAATCAGCCCCAGCATTTT. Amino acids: CASMTGTVSNQPQHF.